One sample yielded the 14 T cell receptor beta chains listed below, sequenced in a study of shared clonotypes between healthy human individuals. Sequencing was performed with immunoSEQ multiplex PCR; in TCRdb, only in-frame clones are kept and a portion is missing. The sample lists about half a million clones, 81% occurring once. Material for sequencing was PBMCs. Every receptor here comes from a woman aged 40 to 55 in good health. Some clones in this sample may be carry-over from other donors' samples.

The CDR3 protein is CAWRPQGRRPGQEQYF. In nucleotides, the CDR3 is TGTGCCTGGAGACCCCAAGGGCGGAGACCTGGGCAAGAGCAGTACTTC. V gene TRBV30 combines with J gene TRBJ2-7; D is unresolved. The germline V gene encodes CDR1 GTSNPN and CDR2 SVGIG (reference sequence). The germline V and J ends were trimmed by 3 bases and 7 bases, with 25 bases remaining between them. The CDR3 loop spans 16 amino acids.

As to this clone: Given a far larger clone just one base away, this is likely a sequencing read error. This chain connects TRBV4-3 to TRBJ2-6; a possible D gene is TRBD1 (5 bases). CDR1 LGHNA and CDR2 YSLEER come from the germline V gene. The CDR3 runs to 16 residues. Written as DNA, the CDR3 is TGCGCCAGCAGCCAAGTCCCCGGCGGTGGGGCCAGCGTCCTGACTTTC. Translated, it gives CASSQVPGGGASVLTF.

This chain links TRBV10-3 with TRBJ2-5, with 13 nucleotides matching TRBD2. V shed 6 bases and J 2 bases; nucleotides not matched to a gene: 3. Germline lookup yields CDR1 ENHRY and CDR2 SYGVKD. The CDR3 contains 15 residues. The CDR3 nucleotides are TGTGCCATCAGAAGGACTAGCGGGGGTCAAGAGACCCAGTACTTC. This encodes CAIRRTSGGQETQYF.

Points on this clone: With only one base between it and a far larger clone, this is likely a read error. The V call is TRBV5-6, the J call TRBJ2-7, with 11 bases fitting TRBD1. The CDR3 loop spans 18 amino acids. The J segment lost 0 bases and the V segment lost 4 bases, leaving 12 bases of the junction unmatched. The germline V gene has CDR1 SGHDT and CDR2 YYEEEE. The CDR3 is CASSLGSRDRGASYEQYF. The CDR3 DNA reads as TGTGCCAGCAGCCTAGGCAGCAGGGACAGGGGGGCCTCCTACGAGCAGTACTTC.

This clone has a single count. The genes are TRBV5-1 and TRBJ1-4, with TRBD1 as a possible D gene (5 bases). Trimming shortened V by 4 bases and J by 5 bases, and 12 bases separated the two germline ends. Germline V gene lookup returns CDR1 SGHRS and CDR2 YFSETQ. The CDR3 loop spans 14 amino acids. CDR3 in DNA: TGCGCCAGCAGCCCCAGGGAGAACAATGAAAAACTGTTTTTT. It encodes CASSPRENNEKLFF.

Only a few counts were recorded for this clone. A single base is all that separates this from a far larger clone, so a read error is likely. Distinct nucleotide sequences in the sample also encode this CDR3. The chain links TRBV2 to TRBJ1-1; D gene unclear. There are 13 residues in the CDR3. V gave up 4 bases and J gave up 2 bases, with 8 bases separating them. The germline V gene has CDR1 SNHLY and CDR2 FYNNEI. The CDR3 loop is CASSVSTNTEAFF. CDR3 sequence (DNA): TGTGCCAGCAGTGTTTCTACAAACACTGAAGCTTTCTTT.

Note on this clone: This likely traces to a read error, being one base from a far larger clone. The J gene is TRBJ1-2, the V gene TRBV2, with D possibly TRBD1 on 6 matching bases. This CDR3 spans 13 amino acids. The V end was cut by 9 bases, the J end by 7 bases, with 18 bases between. CDR1 and CDR2 (germline): SNHLY, FYNNEI. CDR3 in amino acids: CARTVTGSSGYTF. CDR3 bases: TGTGCCAGAACCGTGACAGGAAGTTCTGGCTACACCTTC.

This sequence joins TRBV7-9 and TRBJ2-1, with D tentatively TRBD1 (6 bases). V was cut by 1 base and J by 6 bases, with 13 bases left in between. The CDR3 is made up of 15 amino acids. Looked up from germline, CDR1 is SEHNR and CDR2 is FQNEAQ (reference sequence). The DNA of the CDR3 is TGTGCCAGCAGCTTAGGAAGACAGGTCGGCAATGAGCAGTTCTTC. It translates to CASSLGRQVGNEQFF.

This sequence joins TRBV30 and TRBJ2-2; a possible D gene is TRBD2 (5 bases). The CDR3 has 12 amino acids. Germline V gene lookup returns CDR1 GTSNPN and CDR2 SVGIG (reference sequence). Deletions cut 3 bases from V and 6 bases from J, with 8 bases between. The CDR3 coding sequence is TGTGCCTGGAGAATAGCGTCCGGGGAGCTGTTTTTT. Amino acids: CAWRIASGELFF.

The rearrangement uses TRBV18 and TRBJ2-3; D remains ambiguous. This CDR3 is built from 16 residues. Trimming took 3 bases from V and 5 from J, leaving 18 bases between them. The V gene's germline CDR1 is KGHSH and CDR2 LQKENI. CDR3 DNA: TGTGCCAGCTCACCCCGAACAGAGGCCTGGGGAGATACGCAGTATTTT. Protein product: CASSPRTEAWGDTQYF.

The genes are TRBV29-1 and TRBJ2-2; D is ambiguous. This CDR3 contains 12 residues. The germline gives CDR1 SQVTM, CDR2 ANQGSEA. The ends were cut back, 5 bases at V and 6 bases at J, with 10 bases in the middle. Here the CDR3 reads CSVRVRAGELFF. CDR3 DNA sequence: TGCAGCGTTAGGGTACGGGCCGGGGAGCTGTTTTTT.

V usage is TRBV10-3 and J usage is TRBJ2-5; weak D call: TRBD2 (6 bases). The germline V gene has CDR1 ENHRY and CDR2 SYGVKD. This CDR3 spans 16 amino acids. V lost 4 bases, J lost 4 bases, and 19 bases lay in between. In DNA, the CDR3 is TGTGCCATCAGTGTGGAGGGAGCTTCCTGGGGAGAGACCCAGTACTTC. Translated, it gives CAISVEGASWGETQYF.

V and J are TRBV11-2 and TRBJ2-5; a possible D gene is TRBD1 (6 bases). V gave up 0 bases and J gave up 2 bases, with 10 bases separating them. The CDR3 has 15 amino acids. The V gene's germline CDR1 is SGHAT and CDR2 FQNNGV. The CDR3 protein is CASSLDGGQQETQYF. Here the CDR3 DNA reads TGTGCCAGCAGCTTAGATGGGGGACAACAAGAGACCCAGTACTTC.

As concerns this clone: It differs at one base from a far larger clone, so likely a read error. The same CDR3 also results from other DNA sequences found in this sample. This chain connects TRBV5-1 to TRBJ1-2; D might be TRBD1 (6 bases). CDR3 size: 15 residues. Germline CDR1 is SGHRS and CDR2 is YFSETQ. V was clipped by 5 bases and J by 11 bases, with 25 bases between them. CDR3 sequence reads: CASSPLGAGVYGYTF. Written as DNA, the CDR3 is TGCGCCAGCAGTCCGTTGGGCGCAGGGGTTTACGGTTACACCTTC.